This record concerns one T cell receptor (beta chain) sequence. Its cognate antigen is unknown. Germline CDR1 reads LGHNA; CDR2 reads YNFKEQ. This CDR3 has 16 residues. The trim removed 3 bases at V and 5 bases at J, leaving 5 bases unmatched. The assay was immunoSEQ multiplex PCR, and TCRdb's table has in-frame clones only and misses some. The sample lists about 140,000 clones; about 80% were seen once. The sample comes from a study of cytotoxic CD8 clonotypes in ibrutinib-treated CLL. Study background: Response was recorded as partial in 25 or so patients and complete in 2; at median roughly 63 months, roughly 15 remained remitted and some twelve had progressed.

Study outcomes and limitations: Sampling times (in sustained-remission versus progressing patients) were not the same.

The genes are TRBV4-2 and TRBJ2-3, with 13 bases identical to TRBD2. This receptor was obtained from a human donor with chronic lymphocytic leukemia. Sequencing used PBMCs, obtained after 12 months of ibrutinib treatment. Here the CDR3 DNA reads TGTGCCAGCAGCCAGAAACTAGCGGGGGGGTTAGATACGCAGTATTTT. This encodes CASSQKLAGGLDTQYF.